This T cell receptor beta chain was documented in a study of regulatory T cells in long-lasting Graves disease (dated by TCRdb to the early 2020s). Background for the entire study: In the newly diagnosed Graves' disease group, patients had been taking antithyroid drugs for less than 3 months. Patients with persistent Graves' disease were compared with patients with newly diagnosed Graves' disease using TCR sequencing and RNA sequencing of peripheral blood. The study took place in China and was registered as a clinical trial. A total of 33 samples were covered by TCR sequencing, comprising around 13 persistent and some 20 newly diagnosed Graves' disease patients.

The library was obtained by multiplex PCR. Instrument on record: Illumina HiSeq 4000. TCR beta libraries were built with iRepertoire HTBI primers and Arm-PCR amplification of CDR3 regions. Before sequencing, the PCR products underwent gel purification. Concerning the study's data processing: Gene usage analysis of CDR3 amino acid clonotypes used the approximately 62 TRBV and more than 13 TRBJ segments found across samples. Filtered high-quality paired reads were merged into contigs using COPE and FqMerger. BLAST was used to align contigs to the IMGT TRBV, TRBD and TRBJ reference genes, and CDR3 was defined following IMGT. Any clonotype with a frequency above 0.1% was counted as a highly expanded clone. Shannon entropy served as the measure of repertoire diversity, while the Gini coefficient captured V-J evenness. A clonotype found in more than one individual was treated as public. Starting from the raw public reads, TCRdb applied fastp trimming at Q25, assembled clones with MiXCR and retained in-frame beta chains. Entries that share a CDR3 protein sequence are merged under the most common genes and DNA. TCRdb's processing, not the authors', yielded these V and J calls. This sample holds roughly 430,000 distinct CDR3 sequences; over 15% were observed only once. The ten largest account for about 10% of the sample.

Via the germline V gene (reference sequence), CDR1 is LNHDA and CDR2 SQIVND. The germline V and J ends show losses of 7 bases and 4 bases respectively, and no gene match explains 10 bases of the junction. The CDR3, cysteine through phenylalanine, is 15 amino acids long. The CDR3 DNA has 45 bases and is translated from base 1. General findings and caveats noted by the study authors: Compared with newly diagnosed patients, persistent Graves' disease patients had lower TCR Shannon entropy and fewer highly expanded clones, which suggests clonal expansion. TRBV28, TRBJ1-2 and TRBJ2-5 were preferentially used in persistent disease, while TRBV20-1 and TRBJ2-1 were favored in newly diagnosed disease. Patients with persistent disease shared more public clonotypes (fewer than 3,000) than newly diagnosed patients did (around 930). Sequencing and analysis were restricted to the TCR beta chain. The small sample size was acknowledged by the authors as a limitation that may reduce accuracy. Because the primary lesion, thyroid tissue, could not be accessed, the study looked at peripheral blood alone.

Reading the label with the study, this specimen's time point is: newly diagnosed GD, antithyroid drugs for less than 3 months. For both TCR sequencing and RNA sequencing, RNA was extracted from PBMCs using TRIzol. Graves' disease was diagnosed according to American Thyroid Association guidelines. The patients came from an endocrinology department in Xi'an, China. Each patient gave roughly 10 milliliters of peripheral blood, collected in an EDTA anticoagulant tube. Ficoll Paque Plus density gradient separation was used to isolate PBMCs, and no further T cell sorting was performed. An Agilent 2100 Bioanalyzer and agarose gel were used to check RNA quality, and a NanoDrop 2000 was used to measure RNA concentration. Points on this clonotype: What this receptor recognizes is not known. No base-level quality is on record; no much larger clone is a single base apart.

These data are also associated with another study on T cells in Graves' hyperthyroidism and ophthalmopathy. Looking at the second paper: Stable Graves' hyperthyroidism was defined as no progression to ophthalmopathy during 18 months of follow-up. Hyperthyroidism patients were aged 18 to 65 years and newly diagnosed, with disease duration of less than 2 months. The study excluded patients with uncontrolled infections, other autoimmune diseases, pregnancy or lactation. Diagnoses were based on clinical symptoms, serum thyroxine and TRAb, thyroid ultrasound and orbital computed tomography. A first-round RT-PCR of the TCR CDR3 used the HTBI primer set with the Qiagen OneStep RT-PCR kit. Blood samples also contained most of the expanded thyroid clonotypes (frequency above 0.001), which suggests that blood repertoires may reflect thyroid immune responses. A 13 V-J signature model separated ophthalmopathy from stable hyperthyroidism, with approximately 87% sensitivity and 81% to 82% specificity in cross-validation and 80%/75% in testing. In validation, progression to ophthalmopathy was predicted by the model with nearly 71% sensitivity and 72.22% specificity, a median of approximately 7.1 months before onset. To identify distinguishing TCR V-J signatures, a discovery cohort of roughly 100 patients was used, comprising 43 with Graves' ophthalmopathy and under 60 with stable Graves' hyperthyroidism. An independent validation cohort of 18 to 20 hyperthyroidism patients and 17 patients who later progressed to ophthalmopathy tested prospective prediction of ophthalmopathy. For training and testing, the roughly 93 patients in the discovery cohort were randomly divided in a 7:3 ratio. Thyroid tissue and blood T-cell repertoires from several Graves' hyperthyroidism patients were also compared in the study. Following sampling, methimazole starting at 30 mg daily was given to hyperthyroidism patients, and high-dose intravenous methylprednisolone was given to ophthalmopathy patients. Libraries were constructed in a second round of multiplex PCR, after which size selection and purification were carried out. The libraries were sequenced on an Illumina HiSeq2000 using paired-end 100 bp reads. SOAPnuke was used to process the raw data, removing reads that contained adapters or uncalled bases, had a mean Phred below 15, or lacked an exact match to the constant primer or identifier. High-quality paired reads were merged with COPE v1.2.5, and unique nucleotide sequences were defined as clonotypes. Clonotypes were aligned to IMGT TRBV, TRBD and TRBJ reference segments using MiTCR v1.1. The analysis included only V-J combinations with a frequency above 0.0001, which together covered more than 98% of the repertoires. The TCS score was defined as F50 (clonal expansion) divided by E x V (chaos), with BLOSUM62-based TCRdist calculated between CDR3 peptides within each V-J. Welch's t-statistics and random forest reduced roughly 500 V-J features to 13, which were used in a naive Bayes classifier (R e1071). No statistical method was used to set the sample size in advance, and investigators knew the group allocation. The paper reports TCR Vbeta CDR3 sequencing of more than 120 peripheral blood samples: under 45 ophthalmopathy, fewer than 80 hyperthyroidism and around 17 progressor patients.

This chain joins TRBV19 to TRBJ1-5; TRBD1 fits 7 bases in the junction. The TCR was taken from a woman aged 25-40 years with Graves disease. Donor details come from another sample of the same person, matched by shared clones. Here the sequenced sample was peripheral blood mononuclear cells (PBMCs), taken at new diagnosis, from a patient treated with antithyroid drugs. The encoded CDR3 is CASIALGQLNQPQHF. The base sequence is TGTGCCAGTATTGCGTTGGGACAGTTAAATCAGCCCCAGCATTTT.